Listed below are T cell receptor beta chains from one sample, sequenced in a study of CD8+ T cells in alopecia areata. Clones were sequenced by immunoSEQ multiplex PCR, and TCRdb holds only the in-frame ones, with some missing. Of around 290,000 clones in the sample, roughly 50% are singletons; the top ten hold under 2%. The sample consisted of CD4+ T cells sorted from blood, taken at week 24, from a patient treated with tofacitinib. These receptor sequences come from a human donor with alopecia areata. Both conserved end residues are part of each CDR3. D genes are given only for firm matches. Size values are once, few and many counts, or a class for expanded clones, and some rows have none.

j_gene | abundance | v_gene | d_gene | CDR3aa | CDR3nt
TRBJ2-1 | few | TRBV25-1 | NA | CASSDPTYNEQFF | TGTGCCAGCAGTGACCCAACCTACAATGAGCAGTTCTTC
TRBJ1-1 | few | TRBV29-1 | NA | CSVEGLLMNTEAFF | TGCAGCGTTGAAGGGCTTCTGATGAACACTGAAGCTTTCTTT
TRBJ2-7 | NA | TRBV4-1 | NA | CASSQIVLGRQYF | TGCGCCAGCAGCCAGATCGTGCTAGGGAGGCAGTACTTC
TRBJ1-5 | NA | TRBV2 | TRBD1 | CASSEHRGGNQPQHF | TGTGCCAGCAGTGAACACAGGGGCGGCAATCAGCCCCAGCATTTT
TRBJ1-1 | few | TRBV29-1 | NA | CSVGDTMNTEAFF | TGCAGCGTTGGGGACACTATGAACACTGAAGCTTTCTTT
TRBJ2-3 | once | TRBV9 | NA | CASSPLGVISDTQYF | TGTGCCAGCAGCCCCCTCGGGGTCATCTCAGATACGCAGTATTTT
TRBJ2-1 | NA | TRBV4-3 | NA | CASSQDVAGGTEQFF | TGCGCCAGCAGCCAAGATGTGGCAGGGGGGACTGAGCAGTTCTTC
TRBJ1-2 | NA | TRBV28 | NA | CASSAPLYGYTF | TGTGCCAGCAGCGCTCCCCTCTATGGCTACACCTTC
TRBJ2-7 | NA | TRBV5-7 | NA | CASTSRGEQYF | TGTGCCAGCACTTCCAGAGGGGAGCAGTACTTC
TRBJ1-2 | NA | TRBV7-2 | NA | CASSLDSQADGYTF | TGTGCCAGCAGCTTAGATAGCCAGGCTGATGGCTACACCTTC
TRBJ2-1 | NA | TRBV30 | TRBD2 | CAWSGLAGGPPYNEQFF | TGTGCCTGGAGTGGACTAGCGGGGGGTCCCCCCTACAATGAGCAGTTCTTC
TRBJ1-6 | NA | TRBV14 | NA | CASSLMGGSPLHF | TGTGCCAGCAGCCTCATGGGCGGTTCACCCCTCCACTTT
TRBJ1-5 | NA | TRBV7-9 | NA | CASSQQGNQPQHF | TGTGCCAGCAGCCAACAGGGAAATCAGCCCCAGCATTTT
TRBJ1-1 | few | TRBV29-1 | TRBD1 | CSVDKKTGVGTEAFF | TGCAGCGTTGATAAAAAGACAGGGGTGGGTACTGAAGCTTTCTTT
TRBJ2-5 | NA | TRBV28 | NA | CASSFGGNREETQYF | TGTGCCAGCAGTTTTGGTGGAAATAGAGAGGAGACCCAGTACTTC
TRBJ2-7 | NA | TRBV29-1 | NA | CSARTAYEQYF | TGCAGCGCCAGGACAGCCTACGAGCAGTACTTC
TRBJ2-1 | few | TRBV2 | TRBD2 | CASSIGGDEQFF | TGTGCCAGCTCGATCGGGGGGGATGAGCAGTTCTTC
TRBJ2-1 | NA | TRBV28 | TRBD2 | CASSSSAGGIYNEQFF | TGTGCCAGCAGTTCCTCAGCGGGGGGAATTTACAATGAGCAGTTCTTC
TRBJ2-7 | NA | TRBV7-9 | NA | CASSVGSYEQYF | TGTGCCAGCAGCGTAGGTTCCTACGAGCAGTACTTC
TRBJ1-5 | NA | TRBV30 | NA | CAWSGLSSNQPQHF | TGTGCCTGGAGTGGCTTAAGTAGCAATCAGCCCCAGCATTTT
TRBJ2-1 | NA | TRBV7-2 | NA | CASSYYNEQFF | TGTGCCAGCAGCTACTACAATGAGCAGTTCTTC
TRBJ1-2 | NA | TRBV7-2 | TRBD1 | CASSADRGGYGYTF | TGTGCCAGCAGCGCGGACAGGGGGGGCTATGGCTACACCTTC
TRBJ1-1 | NA | TRBV20-1 | NA | CSAVTLREAFF | TGCAGTGCCGTAACCCTACGTGAAGCTTTCTTT
TRBJ2-2 | NA | TRBV4-2 | NA | CASSQVFGGATGELFF | TGTGCCAGCAGCCAAGTATTTGGGGGCGCGACCGGGGAGCTGTTTTTT
TRBJ1-1 | few | TRBV5-5 | NA | CASSYAGRSTEAFF | TGTGCCAGCAGCTACGCAGGGAGATCCACTGAAGCTTTCTTT
TRBJ2-7 | NA | TRBV2 | NA | CASRTDNSYEQYF | TGTGCCAGCAGGACGGACAACTCCTACGAGCAGTACTTC
TRBJ2-5 | NA | TRBV7-2 | TRBD2 | CASSLGAGVLQETQYF | TGTGCCAGCAGCTTAGGAGCGGGGGTTCTCCAAGAGACCCAGTACTTC
TRBJ1-2 | few | TRBV28 | NA | CASRGTANYGYTF | TGTGCCAGCAGAGGTACCGCTAACTATGGCTACACCTTC
TRBJ1-2 | NA | TRBV29-1 | TRBD1 | CSTGTGANYGYTF | TGCAGCACAGGGACAGGTGCTAACTATGGCTACACCTTC
TRBJ2-5 | NA | TRBV29-1 | TRBD2 | CSQSGGAQTQYF | TGCAGTCAAAGCGGGGGGGCCCAGACCCAGTACTTC
TRBJ2-5 | NA | TRBV6-5 | NA | CASSSDSQETQYF | TGTGCCAGCAGCTCCGACAGCCAAGAGACCCAGTACTTC
TRBJ2-1 | NA | TRBV18 | TRBD1 | CASSPGTDWRNEQFF | TGTGCCAGCTCGCCCGGGACAGACTGGAGGAATGAGCAGTTCTTC
TRBJ2-6 | once | TRBV14 | NA | CASSQSRGSYSGANVLTF | TGTGCCAGCAGCCAAAGCCGAGGCTCGTACTCTGGGGCCAACGTCCTGACTTTC
TRBJ1-1 | few | TRBV27 | TRBD1 | CASGPDRNEAFF | TGTGCCAGCGGTCCGGACAGGAATGAAGCTTTCTTT
TRBJ2-7 | few | TRBV6-5 | TRBD1 | CASRRTGQGVHEQYF | TGTGCCAGCAGACGAACCGGACAGGGGGTCCACGAGCAGTACTTC
TRBJ2-2 | NA | TRBV2 | TRBD1 | CASRGQGGTGELFF | TGTGCCAGCAGGGGACAGGGCGGAACCGGGGAGCTGTTTTTT
TRBJ2-7 | NA | TRBV6-6 | TRBD1 | CASSYGTGGIHEQYF | TGTGCCAGCAGTTACGGGACAGGGGGCATCCACGAGCAGTACTTC
TRBJ1-2 | NA | TRBV29-1 | NA | CSVGPGANYGYTF | TGCAGCGTTGGGCCCGGAGCTAACTATGGCTACACCTTC
TRBJ1-1 | NA | TRBV30 | NA | CAWRPRGRAEAFF | TGTGCCTGGAGGCCAAGGGGCAGAGCTGAAGCTTTCTTT
TRBJ2-7 | few | TRBV14 | TRBD2 | CASSRLAGVPYEQYF | TGTGCCAGCAGCCGGCTGGCGGGGGTGCCCTACGAGCAGTACTTC
TRBJ2-5 | NA | TRBV30 | NA | CAWSVRGMETQYF | TGTGCCTGGAGTGTACGGGGGATGGAGACCCAGTACTTC
TRBJ1-3 | NA | TRBV5-1 | TRBD1 | CASSLLRDSGGETGNTIYF | TGCGCCAGCAGCCTCCTCCGGGACAGTGGGGGTGAAACTGGAAACACCATATATTTT
TRBJ1-1 | few | TRBV7-2 | TRBD1 | CASSHRTGGLNTEAFF | TGTGCCAGCAGCCACCGGACAGGGGGATTGAACACTGAAGCTTTCTTT
TRBJ2-1 | NA | TRBV5-1 | TRBD2 | CASRRTSGGNEQFF | TGCGCCAGCAGGAGGACTAGCGGGGGTAATGAGCAGTTCTTC
TRBJ2-2 | few | TRBV7-2 | TRBD2 | CASSQTLAGGRNGELFF | TGTGCCAGCAGCCAGACGCTAGCGGGGGGGCGGAACGGGGAGCTGTTTTTT
TRBJ1-5 | many | TRBV7-2 | TRBD1 | CASSNDRGQQPQHF | TGTGCCAGCAGTAACGATAGGGGGCAACAGCCCCAGCATTTT
TRBJ2-7 | NA | TRBV30 | NA | CAWSGGALLRSYEQYF | TGTGCCTGGAGTGGAGGAGCATTACTTCGCTCCTACGAGCAGTACTTC
TRBJ2-7 | few | TRBV5-4 | NA | CASSGSSSYEQYF | TGTGCCAGCAGCGGCTCCAGCTCCTACGAGCAGTACTTC
TRBJ2-3 | NA | TRBV4-3 | TRBD2 | CASSKGGGRTTDTQYF | TGCGCCAGCAGCAAAGGAGGCGGGAGGACGACAGATACGCAGTATTTT
TRBJ2-7 | few | TRBV30 | NA | CAWKFIESEQYF | TGTGCCTGGAAGTTTATAGAGTCCGAGCAGTACTTC